This T cell receptor beta chain comes out of a study of OX40 agonist ivuxolimab in advanced cancers. Study-wide background: Past anti-PD-1, anti-PD-L1 or anti-CTLA-4 therapy was accepted, and approximately 40% had received some.

Sequencing used immunoSEQ multiplex PCR; TCRdb keeps in-frame clones, though not all of them. Among approximately 73,000 clones listed, approximately 91% were seen once. This clone was recorded once. J lost 2 bases, V lost 1 base, and 9 bases had no gene match. Germline-derived CDR1 and CDR2 are SGHDT and YYEEEE. The CDR3 totals 17 residues. Here the sequenced sample was CD4+ or CD8+ T cells sorted from blood, taken in a trial of the OX40 agonist ivuxolimab. The rearrangement uses TRBV5-6 and TRBJ2-5; 9 positions match TRBD2. The TCR originated in an adult with an advanced solid tumor such as melanoma, head and neck, liver or kidney cancer. The CDR3 nucleotides read TGTGCCAGCAGCTTGTATTTCGGTAGCGGGAGTCAAGAGACCCAGTACTTC. Its translation is CASSLYFGSGSQETQYF.